The next 13 T cell receptor beta chains were all read from a single sample in a study of neurological immune-mediated disorders. TCRdb reprocessed the 5' RACE reads via MiXCR and lists one record per CDR3 protein. The repertoire holds about 74,000 distinct CDR3 sequences, with roughly 5% as singletons. Sequenced: PBMCs. These receptors were obtained from a young man with multiple sclerosis.

In this sample, this clonotype turned up many times. J is TRBJ2-1 and V is TRBV5-1, with D unclear. The CDR3 spans 12 residues. V was cut by 3 bases and J by 6 bases, with 7 bases left in between. Germline V CDR1 and CDR2: SGHRS, YFSETQ. For the CDR3, the DNA is TGCGCCAGCAGCTCGGAGACCAATGAGCAGTTCTTC. This codes for CASSSETNEQFF.

This clonotype was recorded many times. The chain recombines TRBV10-3 with TRBJ2-3; D unclear. Trimming stripped 6 bases from V and 6 bases from J, with 16 bases between. The CDR3 consists of 14 residues. Germline CDR1 reads ENHRY; CDR2 reads SYGVKD. In DNA, the CDR3 is TGTGCCATCAGGCGGCCCTCTCCGCTTGATACGCAGTATTTT. This translates into CAIRRPSPLDTQYF.

This clonotype was seen many times. The chain is built from TRBV24-1 and TRBJ2-1, with D uncertain. Trimming shortened V by 5 bases and J by 6 bases, and 7 bases separated the two germline ends. CDR1 is KGHDR, CDR2 SFDVKD, per germline. The length of the CDR3 is 12 residues. CDR3 sequence (DNA): TGTGCCACCAGTGTAGGGTCCAATGAGCAGTTCTTC. Its translation is CATSVGSNEQFF.

This clonotype came up many times. J is TRBJ1-1 and V is TRBV6-5; perhaps TRBD1 as D (5 bases). This CDR3 contains 14 residues. The V and J ends lost 2 bases and 7 bases respectively, with 14 bases between them. Germline lookup yields CDR1 MNHEY and CDR2 SVGAGI. The CDR3 spells CASSYERRADEAFF. The DNA of the CDR3 is TGTGCCAGCAGTTACGAGCGCAGGGCGGATGAAGCTTTCTTT.

This clonotype was found many times. The gene calls are TRBV9 and TRBJ1-2; D unclear. The CDR3 sequence is 13 residues long. Germline V gene data show CDR1 as SGDLS and CDR2 as YYNGEE. Trimming cost V 4 bases and J 6 bases, with 13 bases left between them. CDR3 loop: CASSPGNFDGYTF. CDR3 DNA sequence: TGTGCCAGCAGCCCCGGGAACTTCGATGGCTACACCTTC.

This clonotype occurred a few times. The DNA for the CDR3 is TGTGCCAGCAGCCCCCGGGACAGGTGGAATGAGCAGTTCTTC. Its protein is CASSPRDRWNEQFF. J is TRBJ2-1 and V is TRBV7-9; 8 positions match TRBD1. In germline, CDR1 is SEHNR, CDR2 FQNEAQ (reference sequence). V gave up 5 bases and J gave up 7 bases; unmatched junction bases: 7. CDR3 length: 14 residues. Filled out from reference TRBV7-9 and TRBJ2-1, the complete variable domain reads DTGVSQNPRHKITKRGQNVTFRCDPISEHNRLYWYRQTLGQGPEFLTYFQNEAQLEKSRLLSDRFSAERPKGSFSTLEIQRTEQGDSAMYLCASSPRDRWNEQFFGPGTRLTVL.

This clonotype was observed at least ten times. The gene calls are TRBV7-2 and TRBJ2-2; D perhaps matches TRBD1 (5 bases). Trimming pared 0 bases from V and 4 bases from J, leaving 12 bases between. The CDR3 runs 16 residues. Germline CDR1 SGHTA, CDR2 FQGNSA. For the CDR3, the DNA is TGTGCCAGCAGCTTAGCGCGGCAGGGTGCCACCGGGGAGCTGTTTTTT. The encoded protein is CASSLARQGATGELFF.

Ten or more counts support this clonotype. The J gene is TRBJ2-7, the V gene TRBV5-6; D may be TRBD2 (6 bases). The CDR3 spans 14 residues. CDR1 SGHDT and CDR2 YYEEEE come from the germline V gene. V dropped 4 bases and J dropped 7 bases, with 18 bases sitting between them. CDR3 in DNA: TGTGCCAGCAGCCTGGTCTCCGGGACTGCGGAGCAGTACTTC. Translation gives CASSLVSGTAEQYF.

This clonotype was detected ten times or more. V usage is TRBV20-1 and J usage is TRBJ1-2; unclear D gene. CDR3 length: 12 amino acids. Germline V gene sequence: CDR1 DFQATT, CDR2 SNEGSKA (reference sequence). Trimming took 2 bases from V and 7 from J, leaving 11 bases between them. The CDR3 here is CSARSERIGYTF. CDR3 nucleotide sequence: TGCAGTGCTAGATCCGAAAGAATTGGCTACACCTTC.

This clonotype showed up many times. The V and J genes are TRBV20-1 and TRBJ2-3; D gene uncertain. The germline V gene has CDR1 DFQATT and CDR2 SNEGSKA (reference sequence). V gave up 5 bases and J gave up 6 bases, with 12 bases separating them. The CDR3 totals 12 residues. The DNA of the CDR3 is TGCAGTGCTTCGACGGATCTGGATACGCAGTATTTT. This gives the protein CSASTDLDTQYF.

The chain joins TRBV12-3 or TRBV12-4 to TRBJ1-1; 10 nucleotides align to TRBD1. This CDR3 contains 15 residues. The V segment lost 6 bases and the J segment 6 bases; nucleotides outside the gene matches: 10. CDR3: CASSTTGQGFAEAFF. The CDR3 DNA sequence: TGTGCCAGCAGCACCACGGGACAGGGGTTCGCTGAAGCTTTCTTT.

The genes are TRBV18 and TRBJ2-7; D is unclear. The CDR3 contains 15 residues. V was clipped by 1 base and J by 7 bases, with 17 bases between them. Germline assignment: CDR1 KGHSH and CDR2 LQKENI. CDR3 DNA: TGTGCCAGCTCACCACTTGCCAGGTCCCTTGAAGAGCAGTACTTC. The encoded protein is CASSPLARSLEEQYF.

Note on this clonotype: At one end the junction does not follow the germline gene, possibly because of a read error. This rearrangement joins TRBV5-1 to TRBJ1-5, with D hard to call. CDR1 and CDR2 (germline): SGHRS, YFSETQ. The CDR3 covers 13 residues. The CDR3 DNA is TGCGCCAGCAGCTTGAGCCCCAATCAGCCCCAGAATTTT. Amino acids: CASSLSPNQPQNF.